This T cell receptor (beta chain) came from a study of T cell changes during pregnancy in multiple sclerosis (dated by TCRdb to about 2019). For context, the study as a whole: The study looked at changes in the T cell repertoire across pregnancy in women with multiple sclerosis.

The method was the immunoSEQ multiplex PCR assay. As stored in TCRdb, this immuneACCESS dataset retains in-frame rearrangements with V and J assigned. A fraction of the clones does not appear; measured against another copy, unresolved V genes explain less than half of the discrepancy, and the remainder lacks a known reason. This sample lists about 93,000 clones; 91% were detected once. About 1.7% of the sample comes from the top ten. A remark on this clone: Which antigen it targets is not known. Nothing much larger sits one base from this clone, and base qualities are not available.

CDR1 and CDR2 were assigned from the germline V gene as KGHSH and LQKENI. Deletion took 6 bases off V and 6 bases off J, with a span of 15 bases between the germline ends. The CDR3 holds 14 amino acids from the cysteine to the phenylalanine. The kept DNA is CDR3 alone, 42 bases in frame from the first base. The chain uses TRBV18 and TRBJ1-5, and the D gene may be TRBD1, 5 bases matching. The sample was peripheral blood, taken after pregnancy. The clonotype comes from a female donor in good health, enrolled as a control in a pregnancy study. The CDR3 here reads CASSGGAEGQPQHF. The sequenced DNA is TGTGCCAGCTCGGGCGGGGCTGAGGGTCAGCCCCAGCATTTT.